This T cell receptor (beta chain) was recovered during a study of cytomegalovirus exposure and HLA in healthy donors (dated by TCRdb to 2016 to 2017). Regarding the study in general: According to an earlier analysis of 587 of the donors, 150 million to 200 million T cells yielded 90 million to 130 million unique TCR beta sequences and around 280 Gb of sequence data. To predict cytomegalovirus infection status, the study combined high-throughput TCR immunosequencing, statistical association of individual TCRs with disease status, and machine learning. In addition to the first cohort of approximately 670 subjects, a separate validation cohort of 120 different subjects was used. Roughly 5 DR-DQ haplotypes were handled as single units for association and clustering because linkage in the cohort was strong. An early release that covered roughly 600 HLA-typed donors contained approximately 300 gigabases of sequencing data and 85 million to 100 million unique TCR sequences. A later analysis re-analyzed previously published TCR beta repertoires from 660 or so donors and added high-resolution HLA genotyping to study TCR occurrence patterns. Across 300 to 400 genotyped donors of the cohort, an average of approximately 220,000 unique TCR beta nucleotide sequences per donor were sequenced, and roughly 20% of those sequences were non-productive. Among the roughly 390 genotyped donors, about 83% belonged to the genetic ancestry cluster associated with self-reported Caucasian donors. Class I and class II HLA loci were covered by the typing at four-digit resolution. A later genetic analysis used genome-wide SNP genotypes for about 65% of the 666 donors, treating that subset as a discovery cohort. Donor age, sex, ethnicity and CMV serostatus were collected together with the repertoire data. Rather than using new phenotypic data, the later analysis identified candidate immune exposures from TCR beta sequences and from how often those sequences occurred across donors. The study aimed to test whether cataloging public T cell receptors could reveal signatures of past pathogen exposure. Typing coverage varied by locus: about 620-630 donors for A, B, C, DRB1 and DQB1; approximately 560 for DQA1; more than 600 for DPA1; under 490 for DPB1. All discovery cohort repertoires had been generated on a single sequencing platform. An earlier analysis of 587 of the donors used high-throughput TCR beta sequencing to judge whether each TCR beta V gene segment behaved as functional or pseudogenic. Using immunosequencing, the study profiled T cell repertoires from approximately 700 subjects and related those repertoires to cytomegalovirus serostatus. The full study reports these points: A later analysis found that HLA-associated TCR beta chains were more clonally expanded and had lower generation probabilities than equally common non-associated chains. In both the original and validation cohorts, the classifier was reported to diagnose cytomegalovirus status with high specificity and sensitivity. A later analysis found that most CMV-associated TCR beta chains appeared HLA-restricted, with HLA associations seemingly driven largely by CMV exposure. Because the 87-base-pair reads could not distinguish some IMGT-functional V segments, including TRBV6-2 and TRBV6-3, those segments were excluded. Most TCR sequences were observed very rarely across donors, whereas some public TCRs were present in many individuals. In an earlier analysis of under 600 of the donors, most TCR beta V segments were observed in productive rearrangements about 90% or about 30% of the time, broadly matching IMGT annotations. The sequencing pipeline was judged likely to have produced a cluster of highly shared sequence variants as a technical artifact. In a later analysis, TCR association rates were found to vary across HLA loci, with the most associated TCRs seen for DRB1 alleles and the fewest for HLA-C alleles. The authors suggested that the approach could potentially be generalized to other disease states and immunological phenotypes. In vitro tests confirmed that a few of the cytomegalovirus-associated TCR beta chains recognize cytomegalovirus antigens. Assigning TCR associations to individual alleles was difficult when HLA alleles, especially DR and DQ, strongly co-occurred. In a later genetic analysis, fewer N-insertions in productive TCRs were reported among donors in an Asian-associated ancestry cluster than the roughly 640-donor mean. The study gave a list of more than 150 TCR beta chains associated with cytomegalovirus. A later genetic analysis associated a missense DCLRE1C variant with V-gene and J-gene trimming of TCR beta chains, and an independent cohort replicated the association. For the cohort, immune exposure information was limited to CMV serostatus. Several of the top co-occurrence clusters appeared to be linked to parvovirus B19, influenza, CMV and Epstein-Barr virus, according to a later analysis. HLA typing was unavailable for some donors at each locus, so association tests used only the typed subset. Correlated functional status among segregating V segments might be attributable to linkage disequilibrium, but an unknown experimental factor could not be ruled out. Only TCR beta chains were sequenced in this cohort, and the absence of alpha or paired-chain data limited detectable features. About 17 rarely observed V segments, including chromosome 9 orphons, were excluded from the earlier analysis of about 610 of the donors because counts were too low. A further reported finding was that TCR beta sequences accurately predicted the HLA-A and HLA-B alleles for most subjects in the first cohort. In a later analysis, around 17,000 TCR beta sequences were associated with specific HLA alleles at a false discovery rate of 0.05. Sequencing depth was assumed to be roughly uniform across donors in the presence/absence analyses, though that assumption may not hold.

Library preparation employed the immunoSEQ multiplex PCR assay. For the multiplex PCR, a mixture combining 60 forward primers for TCR Vbeta segments and 13 reverse primers for TCR Jbeta segments was used. The CDR3 region of rearranged TCR beta genes was amplified from genomic DNA by a multiplex PCR assay. On the Illumina HiSeq System, the amplified TCR beta libraries were sequenced as 87-base-pair reads. Per the original workflow: A later analysis tallied 75 million to 95 million unique TCR beta chains across the 600 to 700 repertoires, and some 10 million of those chains were shared by two or more donors. Raw reads were error-corrected and collapsed into unique sequences with a nearest-neighbor algorithm that merged closely related sequences to remove PCR and sequencing errors. CDR3 sequences were aligned to IMGT reference sequences to assign V, D and J gene segments. Each retained sequence needed at least a six-nucleotide match to both a V gene segment and a J gene segment. Rearrangements were called productive when the CDR3 lacked stop codons and stayed in frame with V and J; all others were non-productive. CDR3 was defined according to IMGT convention as the region running from the second conserved V-encoded cysteine to the conserved J-encoded phenylalanine. The earlier analysis of about 530 of the donors excluded any sequence lacking an unambiguous match to a single V gene segment. An earlier analysis of some 610 of the donors called V segments functional above 56.7% productive rearrangements and segregating when the between-donor standard deviation exceeded 5%. A statistical classification framework was developed to diagnose cytomegalovirus status using the catalog of TCR beta chain sequences. V and J gene assignment, in a later analysis, came from comparing TCR nucleotide sequences with IMGT/GENE-DB human TR gene sequences. The TCRdist pipeline was used in a later analysis to assign CDR3 sequences and most-parsimonious VDJ recombination scenarios. In a later analysis, each TCR beta chain was defined by its CDR3 amino acid sequence together with its V-gene family, and reads without a unique V-gene family were excluded. To address suspected cross-contamination and a sequencing artifact, a later analysis removed roughly 580 highly shared, low-generation-probability nucleotide sequences. A later analysis calculated a clonal expansion index for each public chain from normalized within-repertoire ranks of inferred template counts. In a later analysis, generation probabilities were computed using a VDJ recombination model fitted to out-of-frame rearrangements, and the results were checked against IGoR. A later analysis scored TCR-TCR, TCR-HLA and TCR-CMV co-occurrence with hypergeometric tests, applying a repertoire-size bias correction to TCR pairs. To estimate false discovery rates, a later analysis permuted the HLA or CMV assignments 20 times. In a later analysis, co-occurring TCRs were grouped using DBSCAN, and TCRdist sequence similarity was added for clustering within HLA-allele-positive subsets. Repertoires with fewer than 30,000 or more than 120,000 public chains were left out of co-occurrence clustering, as were five repertoires with anomalous nucleotide sharing. Sourced from immuneACCESS, this table was stored by TCRdb with only in-frame sequences that have V and J called. A share of the clones is absent; for the studies checked, an unresolved V gene accounts for under half, and the remainder has no known explanation. The V and J calls and the clone size are those of that table, but D and trimming were determined from the DNA. For this sample there are 180,000 or so clones; about 80% appear just once. 1.4% of the sample rests with the top ten.

The junction shows trimming of 7 bases on V and 5 bases on J, plus 29 bases between the germline ends. The CDR3 has 18 amino acids, counting the end cysteine and phenylalanine. Only the CDR3 DNA is retained, 54 bases long and in frame from the first base. The CDR1 and CDR2 encoded by the germline V gene (reference sequence) are MNHEY and SMNVEV. In total, 666 healthy bone marrow donors made up the cohort. At the time of sampling, all cohort members were nominally healthy, though unrecorded immune exposures were likely present. The donor tested CMV seronegative, placing the donor among the 300 to 450 seronegative members of the cohort. A peripheral blood sample was collected from each donor, and TCR beta sequencing was performed on peripheral blood mononuclear cells. The Qiagen DNeasy Blood Extraction Kit was used to extract genomic DNA from the blood cell samples. The table lists this clone with a count of one. Its antigen is still unknown. It has no much larger one-base neighbor in the sample; base qualities were not kept.

The sample was PBMCs. The clonotype comes from a man aged 18 to 29 in good health and CMV-seronegative. Recombination joined TRBV27 with TRBJ1-2; no D segment can be confidently identified. The nucleotide sequence reads TGTGCCAGCACCCACCATTTGACGTCGGGCCAGCGGCGGTATGGCTACACCTTC. Its coded protein is CASTHHLTSGQRRYGYTF.